This TCR beta chain was sequenced in a study of cytomegalovirus exposure and HLA in healthy donors. Study conclusions and caveats: TCR beta chains associated with HLA were, in a later analysis, more clonally expanded than equally common others. Cytomegalovirus-associated status was assigned to some 180 TCR beta chains. CMV serostatus was the sole immune exposure data available. Data from an earlier analysis indicated that most TCR beta V segments were productive either about 87% or about 30% of the time.

The CDR3 is 16 residues long. Germline CDR1 reads SQVTM; CDR2 reads ANQGSEA. Germline trimming cut 3 bases from V and 6 bases from J; bases unmatched to any gene: 11. Concerning this clone: Its antigen is unidentified.

In the PCR, 60 Vbeta and 13 Jbeta primers were used. The repertoire was sequenced with immunoSEQ multiplex PCR; TCRdb's copy has only in-frame clones and lacks some. The repertoire includes fewer than 70,000 clones, about four fifths of them detected once, and under 5% sits in the top ten. The V and J genes are TRBV29-1 and TRBJ2-1; 10 bases agree with TRBD2. The clonotype comes from a woman between 40 and 50 years old in good health and CMV-seronegative. Sequenced material: PBMCs. The CDR3 DNA reads TGCAGCGTTGACTTTCTAGCGGGAGTGGGACGCAATGAGCAGTTCTTC. The encoded protein is CSVDFLAGVGRNEQFF.